Presented here are 8 T cell receptor beta chains from one specimen sequenced in a study of identical twins. A single record per CDR3 protein comes from TCRdb applying MiXCR to the 5' RACE reads. The sample has roughly 240,000 distinct CDR3 sequences, 7% to 8.5% seen once. The same specimen was also included in a second study, on yellow fever vaccine responses in identical twins.

Material for sequencing was CD8+ T cells sorted from blood. The receptors come from a woman aged 18-29 years in good health.

The chain couples TRBV9 to TRBJ2-5; no clear D gene. Trimming pared 3 bases from V and 5 bases from J, leaving 11 bases between. Germline CDR1 is SGDLS and CDR2 is YYNGEE. This CDR3 contains 13 residues. The CDR3 DNA is TGTGCCAGCAGCGGGTCTCAACGGGAGACCCAGTACTTC. This translates into CASSGSQRETQYF.

The sample holds a few counts of this clonotype. The rearrangement links TRBV12-3 or TRBV12-4 to TRBJ2-3; 10 bases agree with TRBD2. The CDR3 consists of 15 residues. V lost 5 bases, J lost 6 bases, and 8 bases stayed unmatched. The DNA of the CDR3 is TGTGCCAGCAGTGGCCAACTAGCGGGGTTTGATACGCAGTATTTT. Encoded protein: CASSGQLAGFDTQYF.

The table lists this clonotype with a few counts. This rearrangement joins TRBV7-9 to TRBJ2-5; D might be TRBD1 or TRBD2, each matching 5 bases. The CDR3 length is 13 residues. The V end was cut by 2 bases, the J end by 4 bases, with 8 bases between. Germline V gene lookup returns CDR1 SEHNR and CDR2 FQNEAQ (reference sequence). CDR3 loop: CASSLFGGETQYF. The CDR3 DNA is TGTGCCAGCAGCTTATTTGGGGGAGAGACCCAGTACTTC.

This clonotype has just a few counts. V gene TRBV3-1 combines with J gene TRBJ2-1, with 7 bases that match TRBD2. The CDR3 contains 16 residues. Per the germline V gene, CDR1 is LGHDT and CDR2 is YNNKEL (reference sequence). J gave up 0 bases and V 4 bases, and 6 bases lay outside the gene matches. This CDR3 is CASSPDSGPSYNEQFF. The CDR3 DNA reads TGTGCCAGCAGCCCCGATAGCGGGCCCTCCTACAATGAGCAGTTCTTC.

The chain uses TRBV27 and TRBJ2-2, with a tentative D call TRBD1 (5 bases). This CDR3 has 15 residues. The germline V and J ends were trimmed by 3 bases and 6 bases, with 14 bases remaining between them. CDR1 is MNHEY and CDR2 is SMNVEV in the germline V gene (reference sequence). CDR3 DNA: TGTGCCAGCAGTTTGGCATCTAGGGGCCCCGGGGAGCTGTTTTTT. It encodes CASSLASRGPGELFF.

In this sample, this clonotype turned up a few times. The CDR3 DNA reads TGTGCCAGCAGTTACTCTCGGGGAACCCCCTACGAGCAGTACTTC. Its translation: CASSYSRGTPYEQYF. The chain has TRBV6-5 and TRBJ2-7; tentative D call: TRBD2 (5 bases). CDR1 and CDR2 (germline): MNHEY, SVGAGI. The V gene lost 0 bases and the J gene lost 2 bases, with 11 bases spanning the gap. CDR3 size: 15 residues.

The rearrangement uses TRBV27 and TRBJ2-3; D may correspond to TRBD1 or TRBD2 (5 bases each). The CDR3 contains 15 residues. Germline loops: CDR1 MNHEY, CDR2 SMNVEV (reference sequence). Trimming cost V 5 bases and J 3 bases, with 15 bases left between them. The CDR3: CASSRTGRPTDTQYF. CDR3 DNA sequence: TGTGCCAGCAGTCGAACGGGGCGGCCGACAGATACGCAGTATTTT.

There are many counts of this clonotype. The rearrangement joins TRBV4-2 to TRBJ2-1; 11 bases are shared with TRBD2. Per germline, CDR1 LGHNA and CDR2 YNFKEQ. The CDR3 is 18 amino acids. Germline trimming cut 1 base from V and 5 bases from J; bases unmatched to any gene: 10. CDR3 sequence reads: CASSQALLAGGPHNEQFF. The CDR3 DNA sequence: TGTGCCAGCAGCCAAGCTCTCTTAGCGGGAGGGCCCCACAATGAGCAGTTCTTC.